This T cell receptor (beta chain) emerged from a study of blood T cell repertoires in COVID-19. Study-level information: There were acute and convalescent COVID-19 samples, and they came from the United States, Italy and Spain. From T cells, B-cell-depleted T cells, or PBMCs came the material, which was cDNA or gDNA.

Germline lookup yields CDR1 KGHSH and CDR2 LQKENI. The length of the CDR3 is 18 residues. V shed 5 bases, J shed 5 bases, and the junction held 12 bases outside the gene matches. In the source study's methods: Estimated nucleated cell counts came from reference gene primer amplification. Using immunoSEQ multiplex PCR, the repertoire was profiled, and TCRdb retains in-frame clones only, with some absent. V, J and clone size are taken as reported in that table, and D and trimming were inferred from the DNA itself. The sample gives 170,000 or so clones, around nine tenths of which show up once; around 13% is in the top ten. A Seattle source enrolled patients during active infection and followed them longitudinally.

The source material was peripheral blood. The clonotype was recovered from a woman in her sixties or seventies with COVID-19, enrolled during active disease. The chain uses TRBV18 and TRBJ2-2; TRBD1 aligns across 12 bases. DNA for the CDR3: TGTGCCAGCTCAAACCGCCCGGGACAGGGGGCAGGTACCGGGGAGCTGTTTTTT. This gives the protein CASSNRPGQGAGTGELFF.